This T cell receptor (beta chain) was found in a study of blood T cell repertoires in COVID-19. Study overall: Samples representing acute and convalescent COVID-19 were sourced from the United States, Italy and Spain. T cells, B-cell-depleted T cells, or PBMCs provided the cDNA or gDNA that served as material.

In the original workflow: Estimation of nucleated cell counts was performed using reference gene primer amplification. Only in-frame clones appear in the TCRdb table, and some are missing; sequencing was by immunoSEQ multiplex PCR. V and J calls plus clone size are reproduced from that table; the DNA served to infer D and trimming. Of tens of thousands of clones in the sample, 91% were seen once. Germline assignment: CDR1 SGHRS and CDR2 YFSETQ. Unmatched junction bases numbered 5, after V lost 0 bases and J lost 2 bases. The CDR3 is made up of 16 amino acids. This chain links TRBV5-1 with TRBJ2-3; 8 nucleotides line up with TRBD1. The clonotype comes from a human donor in a cohort sampled during active COVID-19. The sequenced sample was peripheral blood. The CDR3 sequence: CASSLGTGIYTDTQYF. DNA of the CDR3: TGCGCCAGCAGCTTGGGGACAGGGATTTACACAGATACGCAGTATTTT.